This T cell receptor beta chain was identified during a study of memory CD4+ T cells and cytomegalovirus serostatus. A word on this clone: Its antigen is as yet unknown.

This CDR3 spans 12 amino acids. CDR1 and CDR2 from the germline V gene are MDHEN and SYDVKM. V was pared by 8 bases and J by 5 bases, with 12 bases between. Produced via immunoSEQ multiplex PCR; TCRdb's table is partial and in-frame only. Here the sample spans roughly 84,000 clones, 75% to 90% being singletons. General observations from the study: Repertoires predicted CMV serostatus with median bootstrapped AUC of approximately 0.95.

The sort gate was single viable CD3+CD4+CD8-CD45RO+ cells for memory CD4+ T cells. Serostatus was set by detecting CMV pp150, pp28, p38, p52 IgG. After thawing, CD4+ T cells were positively selected. The V call is TRBV28, the J call TRBJ1-2, with a weak D call TRBD1 (5 bases). The TCR sequence derives from an adult in good health and CMV-seronegative. The sample consisted of memory CD4+ T cells from blood. This chain's CDR3 is CASGASGYGYTF. The CDR3 bases are TGTGCCAGCGGGGCCTCTGGGTATGGCTACACCTTC.